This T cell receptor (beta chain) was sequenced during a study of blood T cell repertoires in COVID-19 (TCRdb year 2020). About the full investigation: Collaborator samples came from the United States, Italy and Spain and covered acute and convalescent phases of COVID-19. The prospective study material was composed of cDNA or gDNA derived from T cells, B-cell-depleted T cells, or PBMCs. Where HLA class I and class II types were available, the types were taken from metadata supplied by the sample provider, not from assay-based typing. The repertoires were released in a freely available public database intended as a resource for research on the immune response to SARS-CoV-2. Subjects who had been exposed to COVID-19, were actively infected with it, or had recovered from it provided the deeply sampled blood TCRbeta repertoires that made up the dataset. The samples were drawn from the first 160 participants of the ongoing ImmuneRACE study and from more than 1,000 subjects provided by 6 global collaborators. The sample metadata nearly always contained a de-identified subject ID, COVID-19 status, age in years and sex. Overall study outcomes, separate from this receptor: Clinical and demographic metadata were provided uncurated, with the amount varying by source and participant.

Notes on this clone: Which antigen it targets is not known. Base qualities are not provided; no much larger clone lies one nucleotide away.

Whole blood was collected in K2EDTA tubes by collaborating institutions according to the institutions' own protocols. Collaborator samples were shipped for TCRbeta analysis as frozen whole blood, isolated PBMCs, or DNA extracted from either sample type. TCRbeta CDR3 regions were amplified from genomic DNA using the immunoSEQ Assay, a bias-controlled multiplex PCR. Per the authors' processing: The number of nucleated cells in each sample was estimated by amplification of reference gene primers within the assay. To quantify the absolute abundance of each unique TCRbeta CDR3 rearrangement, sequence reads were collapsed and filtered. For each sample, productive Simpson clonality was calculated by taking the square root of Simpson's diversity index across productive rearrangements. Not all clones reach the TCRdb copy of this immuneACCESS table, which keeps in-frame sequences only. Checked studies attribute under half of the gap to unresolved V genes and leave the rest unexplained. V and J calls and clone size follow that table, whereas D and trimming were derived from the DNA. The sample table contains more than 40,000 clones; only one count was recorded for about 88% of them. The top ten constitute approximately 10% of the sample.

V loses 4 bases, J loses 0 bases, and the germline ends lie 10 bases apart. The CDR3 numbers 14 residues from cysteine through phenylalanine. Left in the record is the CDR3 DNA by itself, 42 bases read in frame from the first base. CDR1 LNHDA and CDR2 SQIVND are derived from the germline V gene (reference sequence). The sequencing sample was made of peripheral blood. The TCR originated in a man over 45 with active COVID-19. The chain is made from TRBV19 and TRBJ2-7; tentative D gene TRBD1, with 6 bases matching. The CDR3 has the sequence CASSRQGNSYEQYF. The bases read TGTGCCAGTAGTAGGCAGGGGAACTCCTACGAGCAGTACTTC.